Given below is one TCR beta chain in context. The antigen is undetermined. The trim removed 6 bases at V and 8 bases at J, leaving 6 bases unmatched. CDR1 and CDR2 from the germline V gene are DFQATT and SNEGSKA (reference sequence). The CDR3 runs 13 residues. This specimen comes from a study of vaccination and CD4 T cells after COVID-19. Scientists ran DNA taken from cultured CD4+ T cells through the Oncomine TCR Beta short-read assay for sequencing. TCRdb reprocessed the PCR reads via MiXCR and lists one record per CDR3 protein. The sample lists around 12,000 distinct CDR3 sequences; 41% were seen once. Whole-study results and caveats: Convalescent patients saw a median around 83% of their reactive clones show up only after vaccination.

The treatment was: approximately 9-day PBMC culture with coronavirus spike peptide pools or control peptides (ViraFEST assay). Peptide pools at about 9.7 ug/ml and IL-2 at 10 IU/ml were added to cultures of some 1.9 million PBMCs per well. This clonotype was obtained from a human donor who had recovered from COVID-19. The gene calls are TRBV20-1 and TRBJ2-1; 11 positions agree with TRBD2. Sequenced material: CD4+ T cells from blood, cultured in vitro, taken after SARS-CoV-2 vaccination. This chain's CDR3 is CSAVAGGPHEQFF. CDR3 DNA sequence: TGCAGTGCCGTAGCGGGAGGGCCCCATGAGCAGTTCTTC.